This TCR beta chain derives from a study of blood T cell repertoires in COVID-19. Membership in each cohort depended on participant-reported clinical history. Donors of Cohort 3 who recovered were those that had two negative PCRs, clearance, or symptom resolution. Germline V gene lookup returns CDR1 SGHRS and CDR2 YFSETQ. V trimming: 4 bases; J trimming: 2 bases; junction bases outside the gene matches: 8. The CDR3 consists of 15 residues. Original data processing: By means of reference gene primer amplification, nucleated cell counts were estimated. Only in-frame clones appear in the TCRdb table, and some are missing; sequencing was by immunoSEQ multiplex PCR. Clonal size and the V and J genes are those of that table, whereas D and trimming came from the DNA. The data contain about 160,000 clones, under 90% of them singletons.

The rearrangement joins TRBV5-1 to TRBJ1-1; TRBD1 matches at 7 bases. The specimen was PBMCs or T cells enriched from blood (not recorded which). This receptor was obtained from a man in his 60s who had recovered from COVID-19. CDR3 loop: CASSPGQESNTEAFF. The CDR3 DNA reads as TGCGCCAGCAGCCCCGGACAGGAATCAAACACTGAAGCTTTCTTT.